This TCR beta chain was identified in a study of OX40 agonist ivuxolimab in advanced cancers. Study background: At doses from 0.01 to 10 mg/kg, patients were given intravenous ivuxolimab every 2 weeks.

The data were produced by immunoSEQ multiplex PCR, yet TCRdb's version contains in-frame clones alone and is incomplete. The data show about 24,000 clones, roughly 88% seen once. V lost 0 bases to trimming and J lost 3 bases, with 12 bases between them. CDR3 length equals 16 residues. Looked up from germline, CDR1 is MNHEY and CDR2 is SVGAGI. The sample in question was CD4+ or CD8+ T cells sorted from blood, obtained in a trial of the OX40 agonist ivuxolimab. The source of this sequence is an adult with an advanced solid tumor such as melanoma, head and neck, liver or kidney cancer. This chain joins TRBV6-5 and TRBJ2-1, with a tentative D call TRBD2 (6 bases). CDR3 in DNA: TGTGCCAGCAGTTACTCGCTAGCGATAAGCTACAATGAGCAGTTCTTC. It encodes CASSYSLAISYNEQFF.